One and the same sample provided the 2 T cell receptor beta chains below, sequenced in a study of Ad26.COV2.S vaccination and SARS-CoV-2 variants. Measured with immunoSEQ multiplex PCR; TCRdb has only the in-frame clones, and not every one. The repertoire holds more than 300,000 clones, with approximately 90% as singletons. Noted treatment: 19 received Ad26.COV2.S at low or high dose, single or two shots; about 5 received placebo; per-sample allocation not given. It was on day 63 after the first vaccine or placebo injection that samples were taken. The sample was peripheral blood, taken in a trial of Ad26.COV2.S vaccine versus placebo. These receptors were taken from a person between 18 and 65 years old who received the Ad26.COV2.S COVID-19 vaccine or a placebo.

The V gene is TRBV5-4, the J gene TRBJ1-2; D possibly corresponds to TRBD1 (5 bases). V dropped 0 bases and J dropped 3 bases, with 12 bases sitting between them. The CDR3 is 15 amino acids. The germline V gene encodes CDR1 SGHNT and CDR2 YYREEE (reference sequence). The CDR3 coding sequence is TGTGCCAGCAGCTTGGAGCCTCAGGGATACTATGGCTACACCTTC. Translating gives CASSLEPQGYYGYTF.

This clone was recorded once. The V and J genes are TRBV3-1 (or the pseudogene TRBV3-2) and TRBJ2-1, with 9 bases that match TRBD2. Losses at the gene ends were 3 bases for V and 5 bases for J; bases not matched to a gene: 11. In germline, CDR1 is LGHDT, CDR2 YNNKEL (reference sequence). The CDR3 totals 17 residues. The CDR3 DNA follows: TGTGCCAGCAGCCAGTTAGTATTAGCGGGGGCCCACAATGAGCAGTTCTTC. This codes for CASSQLVLAGAHNEQFF.